The present T cell receptor (beta chain) was sequenced within a study of shared clonotypes between healthy human individuals. As for this clone: Its antigen remains unidentified.

At a deep level, the assay was run. The repertoire was sequenced with immunoSEQ multiplex PCR; TCRdb's copy has only in-frame clones and lacks some. Found here are about 1,800,000 clones, about 95% of them singletons; the top ten hold 0.95% to 1.5%. Only CD45RO-negative cells positively selected for CCR7 counted as naive CD8 cells, so terminally differentiated effector memory CD45RA+ cells were excluded. Study conclusions and caveats: Apart from blood, nothing was sampled; tissue repertoires likely differ.

The sequence was obtained from a man between 18 and 29 years old in good health. The sample was naive CD8+ T cells sorted from blood.

The CDR3 region is CASSPWTSGNEQYF. The CDR3 DNA is TGTGCCAGCAGTCCTTGGACTAGCGGGAACGAGCAGTACTTC. The chain uses TRBV27 and TRBJ2-7; 12 nucleotides line up with TRBD2. CDR1 is MNHEY, CDR2 SMNVEV, per germline (reference sequence). The CDR3 contains 14 residues. J lost 5 bases, V lost 5 bases, and 4 bases had no gene match.